This TCR beta chain was identified in a study of liver allograft versus peripheral blood T cells. Study-level background: Comparisons were made between T cell receptor repertoires found in transplanted livers and those circulating in recipients' peripheral blood.

TCRdb analysed the reads with MiXCR anew, one entry per CDR3 protein. The sample includes approximately 7,000 distinct CDR3 sequences, 16% of them seen just once. Notes on the study in general: Peripheral blood T cell receptor repertoires reportedly differed from those found within liver allografts.

This clonotype was detected only a few times. Its target is unknown. The CDR3 runs 15 residues. The J segment lost 2 bases and the V segment lost 2 bases, leaving 4 bases of the junction unmatched. The sequence came from a human patient who had a liver transplant. Some of the T cells might come from the graft donor. The rearrangement joins TRBV12-3 or TRBV12-4 to TRBJ1-2; 8 positions agree with TRBD1. The CDR3 here is CASSLHAGGNYGYTF. Written as DNA, the CDR3 is TGTGCCAGCAGTTTACACGCAGGGGGCAACTATGGCTACACCTTC.